What follows is one T cell receptor beta chain and its context. As handled by the study authors: Amplification with reference gene primers provided the estimates of nucleated cell counts. Repertoires were generated with immunoSEQ multiplex PCR, while TCRdb's copy carries only in-frame clones and drops some. V and J calls and clone size are as listed in that table; D and trimming were resolved from the DNA. The repertoire includes about 380,000 clones, 89% of them detected once, and approximately 1.2% sits in the top ten. The sample comes from a study of blood T cell repertoires in COVID-19. Across the study: Sites across the United States, Italy and Spain contributed samples from acute and convalescent COVID-19. The analysed material was cDNA or gDNA that came from T cells, B-cell-depleted T cells, or PBMCs.

The CDR3 spans 14 residues. V shed 3 bases and J shed 7 bases, with 17 bases lying between them. Germline V gene sequence: CDR1 SGHRS, CDR2 YFSETQ. Source material: peripheral blood. This TCR came from a man aged 40-55 years with acute or convalescent COVID-19. The chain is built from TRBV5-1 and TRBJ2-7, with D perhaps matching TRBD1 (5 bases). Here the CDR3 DNA reads TGCGCCAGCAGCTCCGAACGTGGGGCCTTAGAGCAGTACTTC. Protein product: CASSSERGALEQYF.